One and the same sample provided the 26 T cell receptor beta chains below, sequenced in a study of CD8 T cells in Susac syndrome. Reverse transcription of about 0.5 to 1 ug RNA used random hexamers. TCRdb used MiXCR to reprocess the immunoSEQ multiplex PCR reads, holding one entry per CDR3 protein. The repertoire holds a few hundred thousand distinct CDR3 sequences, with 95% as singletons. Specimen: CD4+ T cells from PBMCs. The receptors were gathered from a human donor with multiple sclerosis.

This clonotype was detected a few times. The rearrangement uses TRBV20-1 and TRBJ2-3, with D possibly TRBD1 on 5 matching bases. Germline V lookup: CDR1 DFQATT, CDR2 SNEGSKA (reference sequence). The CDR3 totals 13 residues. Trimming took 2 bases from V and 3 from J, leaving 9 bases between them. The CDR3 nucleotides are TGCAGTGCTAGAACGTCAGGGACAGATACGCAGTATTTT. This translates into CSARTSGTDTQYF.

This chain links TRBV9 with TRBJ2-1; 13 positions agree with TRBD2. After removal of 0 bases from V and 10 bases from J, the junction contained 7 bases not matched to a gene. This CDR3 is 16 amino acids long. Germline loops: CDR1 SGDLS, CDR2 YYNGEE. CDR3 residues: CASSVGLAGGVLEQFF. The DNA of the CDR3 is TGTGCCAGCAGCGTAGGACTAGCGGGGGGCGTCCTAGAGCAGTTCTTC.

This chain uses TRBV12-3 or TRBV12-4 with TRBJ2-5, with TRBD1 matching over 8 bases. The CDR3 totals 16 residues. V shed 5 bases, J shed 2 bases, and the junction held 10 bases outside the gene matches. The CDR3 here is CASSPRDRPTQETQYF. In DNA form, the CDR3 reads TGTGCCAGCAGTCCCAGGGACAGGCCGACTCAAGAGACCCAGTACTTC.

The genes are TRBV7-2 and TRBJ1-5, with 7 positions matching TRBD1. The V gene's germline CDR1 is SGHTA and CDR2 FQGNSA. The CDR3 has 17 residues. J was trimmed by 0 bases and V by 3 bases; bases with no gene match: 8. The CDR3 spells CASSFFGQALSNQPQHF. CDR3 bases: TGTGCCAGCAGCTTTTTCGGACAGGCCCTTAGCAATCAGCCCCAGCATTTT.

The V call is TRBV12-3 or TRBV12-4, the J call TRBJ2-1; TRBD2 aligns across 10 bases. This CDR3 comprises 16 residues. V dropped 5 bases and J dropped 5; count of bases not matched to a gene: 9. DNA for the CDR3: TGTGCCAGCAGTATCTCACTAGCGGGGAAAAACAATGAGCAGTTCTTC. Translation: CASSISLAGKNNEQFF.

The chain uses TRBV5-1 and TRBJ2-2, with 9 nucleotides matching TRBD1. The CDR3 is 16 amino acids. The V gene's germline CDR1 is SGHRS and CDR2 YFSETQ. Trimming at V came to 5 bases and at J to 4 bases, leaving 9 bases not matched to a gene. The CDR3 spells CASSYLGTGSTGELFF. CDR3 bases: TGCGCCAGCAGTTATTTGGGGACAGGGAGCACCGGGGAGCTGTTTTTT.

This chain joins TRBV5-4 and TRBJ2-7, with D perhaps being TRBD1 or TRBD2 (5 bases each). The CDR3 is 15 amino acids. CDR1 is SGHNT and CDR2 is YYREEE in the germline V gene (reference sequence). Trimming stripped 2 bases from V and 3 bases from J, with 15 bases between. CDR3 in amino acids: CASSLGTVTFYEQYF. The CDR3 DNA sequence: TGTGCCAGCAGCTTAGGGACGGTGACCTTCTACGAGCAGTACTTC.

This chain joins TRBV20-1 and TRBJ1-1; D may be TRBD1 (6 bases). In germline, CDR1 is DFQATT, CDR2 SNEGSKA (reference sequence). V lost 3 bases and J lost 7, with 9 bases in between. The CDR3 is 11 residues long. The CDR3 spells CSASQGLEAFF. CDR3 nucleotide sequence: TGCAGTGCTAGTCAGGGGCTTGAAGCTTTCTTT.

The V call is TRBV30, the J call TRBJ1-1; D remains unclear. This CDR3 comprises 13 residues. Germline CDR1 reads GTSNPN; CDR2 reads SVGIG (reference sequence). Trimming pared 4 bases from V and 3 bases from J, leaving 12 bases between. The CDR3 nucleotides read TGTGCCTGGATAAGGGATTATTACACTGAAGCTTTCTTT. It translates to CAWIRDYYTEAFF.

The gene calls are TRBV12-3 or TRBV12-4 and TRBJ2-3; D uncertain. Deletions cut 5 bases from V and 2 bases from J, with 14 bases between. The CDR3 sequence is 15 residues long. In DNA, the CDR3 is TGTGCCAGCAGTCCACCGGAATCTCTCACAGATACGCAGTATTTT. Translation: CASSPPESLTDTQYF.

The chain joins TRBV2 to TRBJ1-6; tentatively, D is TRBD1 (6 bases). The CDR3 spans 15 residues. The ends were cut back, 1 base at V and 9 bases at J, with 13 bases in the middle. Germline V lookup: CDR1 SNHLY, CDR2 FYNNEI. The DNA for the CDR3 is TGTGCCAGCAGTGAAGGACAGGCGGGAGCTTCACCCCTCCACTTT. It encodes CASSEGQAGASPLHF. Combining the CDR3 with reference TRBV2 and TRBJ1-6 gives the whole variable domain EPEVTQTPSHQVTQMGQEVILRCVPISNHLYFYWYRQILGQKVEFLVSFYNNEISEKSEIFDDQFSVERPDGSNFTLKIRSTKLEDSAMYFCASSEGQAGASPLHFGNGTRLTVT.

This clonotype was observed once. CDR3 residues: CASRAGTQETQYF. CDR3 bases: TGTGCCAGCAGGGCCGGGACACAAGAGACCCAGTACTTC. The chain couples TRBV12-3 or TRBV12-4 to TRBJ2-5; possibly TRBD1 for D (6 bases). The CDR3 sequence is 13 residues long. With 6 bases removed from V and 2 bases from J, the gap between germline ends came to 10 bases.

V usage is TRBV29-1 and J usage is TRBJ2-3; possibly TRBD2 for D (5 bases). V was cut by 2 bases and J by 6 bases, with 15 bases left in between. The V gene's germline CDR1 is SQVTM and CDR2 ANQGSEA. This CDR3 is 14 amino acids long. The CDR3 region is CSVENPSPRDTQYF. DNA for the CDR3: TGCAGCGTTGAAAACCCTAGCCCCCGGGATACGCAGTATTTT.

This rearrangement joins TRBV29-1 to TRBJ2-3; 7 positions agree with TRBD2. This CDR3 region has 15 residues. Germline V gene data show CDR1 as SQVTM and CDR2 as ANQGSEA. Trimming at V came to 7 bases and at J to 2 bases, leaving 12 bases not matched to a gene. CDR3 amino acids: CSGKYGTTSTDTQYF. The CDR3 coding sequence is TGCAGCGGAAAGTACGGGACTACATCCACAGATACGCAGTATTTT.

The chain joins TRBV20-1 to TRBJ2-1; possible D gene TRBD1, 6 bases. V was shortened by 4 bases and J by 9 bases, with 28 bases between the two germline ends. Germline V gene sequence: CDR1 DFQATT, CDR2 SNEGSKA (reference sequence). The CDR3 sequence is 17 residues long. CDR3 region: CSATPVRWGGTMGEQFF. The CDR3 DNA reads TGCAGTGCTACACCTGTTAGGTGGGGTGGGACAATGGGTGAGCAGTTCTTC.

The rearrangement links TRBV27 to TRBJ1-1; the D gene is possibly TRBD1 (5 bases). Germline V lookup: CDR1 MNHEY, CDR2 SMNVEV (reference sequence). Trimming stripped 7 bases from V and 5 bases from J, with 17 bases between. This CDR3 has 14 residues. The CDR3 reads CASMLRGIPTEAFF. CDR3 DNA: TGTGCCAGCATGTTGAGGGGCATTCCGACTGAAGCTTTCTTT.

The genes are TRBV30 and TRBJ1-1; D call uncertain. V shed 2 bases and J shed 3 bases, with 7 bases lying between them. The germline CDR1 and CDR2 sequences are GTSNPN and SVGIG (reference sequence). CDR3 length equals 12 residues. For the CDR3, the DNA is TGTGCCTGGAGTAGGGATTACACTGAAGCTTTCTTT. It specifies CAWSRDYTEAFF.

The V gene is TRBV7-9, the J gene TRBJ2-7, with a tentative D call TRBD2 (6 bases). CDR3 size: 14 residues. Germline CDR1 SEHNR, CDR2 FQNEAQ (reference sequence). V was trimmed by 4 bases and J by 7 bases, leaving 17 bases between them. CDR3 in amino acids: CASSSDYRIDEQYF. CDR3 in DNA: TGTGCCAGCAGCTCGGACTATAGAATTGATGAGCAGTACTTC.

The V gene is TRBV29-1, the J gene TRBJ2-2, with a tentative D call TRBD2 (6 bases). Germline assignment: CDR1 SQVTM and CDR2 ANQGSEA. This CDR3 region has 14 residues. V lost 6 bases, J lost 1 base, and 12 bases lay in between. CDR3: CSVSAGRNTGELFF. In DNA, the CDR3 is TGCAGCGTGTCTGCGGGGAGGAACACCGGGGAGCTGTTTTTT.

V usage is TRBV3-1 and J usage is TRBJ2-3; D is unclear. Germline CDR1 reads LGHDT; CDR2 reads YNNKEL (reference sequence). This CDR3 spans 12 amino acids. V was pared by 1 base and J by 10 bases, with 9 bases between. In DNA form, the CDR3 reads TGTGCCAGCAGCCAAGTTACAAACGCGCAGTATTTT. It is translated as CASSQVTNAQYF.

This clonotype is a singleton in its sample. The chain has TRBV2 and TRBJ1-2; 8 bases agree with TRBD1. Germline assignment: CDR1 SNHLY and CDR2 FYNNEI. The ends lost 6 bases at V and 8 bases at J; junction bases unmatched: 8. The CDR3 consists of 13 residues. In DNA form, the CDR3 reads TGTGCCAGCAGCGACCCCGGGACAGGAGGCTACACCTTC. Its translation: CASSDPGTGGYTF.

The rearrangement joins TRBV9 to TRBJ2-4, with D perhaps given as TRBD1 or TRBD2 (5 bases each). The CDR3 loop spans 15 amino acids. CDR1 SGDLS and CDR2 YYNGEE come from the germline V gene. V gave up 3 bases and J gave up 6 bases, with 16 bases separating them. CDR3: CASSEGPPPGNIQYF. The CDR3 coding sequence is TGTGCCAGCAGCGAGGGACCTCCCCCAGGAAACATTCAGTACTTC.

The chain employs TRBV20-1 and TRBJ2-7, with 8 bases matching TRBD1. The germline CDR1 and CDR2 sequences are DFQATT and SNEGSKA (reference sequence). The CDR3 covers 14 residues. J gave up 1 base and V 2 bases, and 4 bases lay outside the gene matches. The CDR3 region is CSARTGGRSYEQYF. Written as DNA, the CDR3 is TGCAGTGCTAGAACAGGGGGACGTTCCTACGAGCAGTACTTC.

The chain joins TRBV12-3 or TRBV12-4 to TRBJ2-2, with D possibly TRBD1 on 6 matching bases. V was cut by 6 bases and J by 4 bases, with 15 bases left in between. CDR3 length: 15 amino acids. CDR3 sequence: CASRPPPGATGELFF. Written as DNA, the CDR3 is TGTGCCAGCAGACCCCCCCCAGGGGCCACCGGGGAGCTGTTTTTT.

This chain links TRBV9 with TRBJ2-1, with D unresolved. The CDR3 spans 12 residues. Germline CDR1 reads SGDLS; CDR2 reads YYNGEE. The V gene lost 4 bases and the J gene lost 10 bases, with 12 bases spanning the gap. CDR3 DNA sequence: TGTGCCAGCAGCCCAGAATTCCTAGAGCAGTTCTTC. Protein sequence: CASSPEFLEQFF.

This sequence joins TRBV9 and TRBJ1-6; tentative D call: TRBD1 (5 bases). This CDR3 has 17 amino acids. Per the germline V gene, CDR1 is SGDLS and CDR2 is YYNGEE. The ends were cut back, 0 bases at V and 7 bases at J, with 17 bases in the middle. DNA of the CDR3: TGTGCCAGCAGCGTAGATCCCCCCGGGACCCCAAATTCACCCCTCCACTTT. Translated: CASSVDPPGTPNSPLHF. Drawing the rest from reference TRBV9 and TRBJ1-6, the complete variable domain is DSGVTQTPKHLITATGQRVTLRCSPRSGDLSVYWYQQSLDQGLQFLIQYYNGEERAKGNILERFSAQQFPDLHSELNLSSLELGDSALYFCASSVDPPGTPNSPLHFGNGTRLTVT.